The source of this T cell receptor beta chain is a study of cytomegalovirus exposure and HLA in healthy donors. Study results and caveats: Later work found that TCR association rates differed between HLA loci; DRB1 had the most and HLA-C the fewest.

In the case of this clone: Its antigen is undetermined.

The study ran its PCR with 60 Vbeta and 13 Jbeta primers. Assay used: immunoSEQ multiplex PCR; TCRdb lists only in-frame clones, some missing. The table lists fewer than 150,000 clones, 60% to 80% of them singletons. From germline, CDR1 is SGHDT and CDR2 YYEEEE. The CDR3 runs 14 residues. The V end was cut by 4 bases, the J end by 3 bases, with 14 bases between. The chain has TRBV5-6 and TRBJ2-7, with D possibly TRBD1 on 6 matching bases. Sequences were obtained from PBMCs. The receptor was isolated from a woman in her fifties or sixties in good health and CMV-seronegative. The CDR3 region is CASSHRTGSYEQYF. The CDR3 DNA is TGTGCCAGCAGCCACCGTACAGGGAGCTACGAGCAGTACTTC.